Below, one T cell receptor beta chain is given with its context. In the authors' methods: Amplified reference gene primers provided the basis for estimating nucleated cell counts. The assay was immunoSEQ multiplex PCR, and TCRdb's table has in-frame clones only and misses some. The DNA was the basis for D and trimming; V, J and clone size are from that table. Of under 250,000 clones listed, over 75% are singletons. The sample comes from a study of blood T cell repertoires in COVID-19. Study in general: PBMCs, B-cell-depleted T cells, or T cells provided the cDNA or gDNA that made up the material.

Cohort placement rested on clinical history that participants reported themselves. The CDR3 is 13 amino acids. In germline, CDR1 is SNHLY, CDR2 FYNNEI. V was shortened by 4 bases and J by 2 bases, with 9 bases between the two germline ends. Sequences were obtained from PBMCs or T cells enriched from blood (not recorded which). The source of this sequence is a woman aged 18 to 35 in a cohort exposed to, infected with or recovered from COVID-19 (not recorded which). V usage is TRBV2 and J usage is TRBJ2-7; no clear D. The chain's CDR3 is CASSGSPAYEQYF. Here the CDR3 DNA reads TGTGCCAGCAGTGGTTCCCCAGCCTACGAGCAGTACTTC.